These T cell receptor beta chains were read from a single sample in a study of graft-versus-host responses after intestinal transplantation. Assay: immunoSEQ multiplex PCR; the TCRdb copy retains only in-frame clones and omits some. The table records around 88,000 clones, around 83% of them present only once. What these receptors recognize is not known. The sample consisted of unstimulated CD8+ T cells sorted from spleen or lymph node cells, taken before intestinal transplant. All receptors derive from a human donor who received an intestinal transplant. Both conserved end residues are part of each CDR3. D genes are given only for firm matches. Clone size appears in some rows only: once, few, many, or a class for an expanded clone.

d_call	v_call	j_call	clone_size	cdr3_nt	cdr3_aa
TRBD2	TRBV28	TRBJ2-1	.	TGTGCCAGCAGTTTAGGACTAGCGGGAGAGTACAATGAGCAGTTCTTC	CASSLGLAGEYNEQFF
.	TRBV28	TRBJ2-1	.	TGTGCCAGCAGTCCAGGGCCTATCAATGAGCAGTTCTTC	CASSPGPINEQFF
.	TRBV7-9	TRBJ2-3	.	TGTGCCAGCAGCCCGACCAGGGGCCGGACAGATACGCAGTATTTT	CASSPTRGRTDTQYF
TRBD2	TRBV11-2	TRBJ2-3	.	TGTGCCAGCAGCTTCGGGGGGGATACGCAGTATTTT	CASSFGGDTQYF
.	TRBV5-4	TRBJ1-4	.	TGTGCCAGCAGCTCCCCACACTCGAATGAAAAACTGTTTTTT	CASSSPHSNEKLFF
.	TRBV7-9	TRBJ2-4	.	TGTGCCAGCAGCCCGACGGGAATAGCCAAAAACATTCAGTACTTC	CASSPTGIAKNIQYF
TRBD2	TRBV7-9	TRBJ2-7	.	TGTGCCAGCGCCGGGGGGGCTGGCGAGCAGTACTTC	CASAGGAGEQYF
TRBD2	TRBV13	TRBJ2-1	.	TGTGCCAGCAGCTTAGTGGCTAGCGGGGGGGAGGATGAGCAGTTCTTC	CASSLVASGGEDEQFF
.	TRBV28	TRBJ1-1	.	TGTGCCAGCAGTTTTTTGACTTTCTTTGGAGCTTTCTTT	CASSFLTFFGAFF
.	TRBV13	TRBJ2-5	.	TGTGCCAGCAGCTGGGGGGGGACAGACGAGTCCCAGTACTTC	CASSWGGTDESQYF
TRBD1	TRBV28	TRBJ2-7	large	TGTGCCAGCAGCATAGGGGACAGGGGCCCCTACGAGCAGTACTTC	CASSIGDRGPYEQYF
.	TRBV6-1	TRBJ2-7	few	TGTGCCAGCAGTGGCCCCTTCGGGACGGAACCCTACGAGCAGTACTTC	CASSGPFGTEPYEQYF
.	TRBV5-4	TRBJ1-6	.	TGTGCCAGCAGCCTTGGCAGTCATAATTCACCCCTCCACTTT	CASSLGSHNSPLHF
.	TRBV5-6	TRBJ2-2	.	TGTGCCAGCAGCTTGCTACAGGACGGCAACACCGGGGAGCTGTTTTTT	CASSLLQDGNTGELFF
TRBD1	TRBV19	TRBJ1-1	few	TGTGCCAGTAGCTGGGACAGGGAGAGGAGCACTGAAGCTTTCTTT	CASSWDRERSTEAFF
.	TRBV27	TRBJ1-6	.	TGTGCCAGCAGTTCCGCCGTTGGCAGGGAGCCTCGGGGTTCACCCCTCCACTTT	CASSSAVGREPRGSPLHF
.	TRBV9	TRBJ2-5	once	TGTGCCAGCAGCGTAGAGGATCGGGGATACCCCCCAGGAGAGACCCAGTACTTC	CASSVEDRGYPPGETQYF
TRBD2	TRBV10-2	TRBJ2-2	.	TGCGCCAGCAGAGGGACAGGGGGACTAGCGGGAGCTAAAGGGGAGCTGTTTTTT	CASRGTGGLAGAKGELFF
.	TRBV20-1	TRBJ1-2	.	TGCAGTGCTAGAGATGCGGGGGGCTACACCTTC	CSARDAGGYTF
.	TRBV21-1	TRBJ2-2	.	TGTGCCAGCAGCCTCCGGGACAGAAACACCGGGGAGCTGTTTTTT	CASSLRDRNTGELFF
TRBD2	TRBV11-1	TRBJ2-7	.	TGTGCCAGCAGCTTACAGCGGGAGGGCCTATACGAGCAGTACTTC	CASSLQREGLYEQYF
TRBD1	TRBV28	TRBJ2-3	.	TGTGCCAGCAGTTATCTTGGGACAGGGGGCACGGGCACAGATACGCAGTATTTT	CASSYLGTGGTGTDTQYF
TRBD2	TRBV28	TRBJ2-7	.	TGTGCCAGCAGTTCGGAGCGGGACCTCTCCTACGAGCAGTACTTC	CASSSERDLSYEQYF
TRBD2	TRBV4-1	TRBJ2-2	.	TGCGCCAGCAGCCAAGCGGGGGTACTAGCGGGAACCAAGAACACCGGGGAGCTGTTTTTT	CASSQAGVLAGTKNTGELFF
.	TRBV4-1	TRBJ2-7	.	TGCGCCAGCAGCCAAGTTCCAAGCGGCTACGAGCAGTACTTC	CASSQVPSGYEQYF
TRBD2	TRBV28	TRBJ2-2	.	TGTGCCAGCAGTTTAGAGTCCCTGTACCCGGGACTAGCGGGAGGGCCAAACACCGGGGAGCTGTTTTTT	CASSLESLYPGLAGGPNTGELFF
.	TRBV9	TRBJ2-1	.	TGTGCCAGCAGCGAGGACAATTACAATGAGCAGTTCTTC	CASSEDNYNEQFF
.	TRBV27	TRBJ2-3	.	TGTGCCAGCAGGCTTTTATCAACGCGGGTGGGCACAGATACGCAGTATTTT	CASRLLSTRVGTDTQYF
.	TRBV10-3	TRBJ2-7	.	TGTGCCTCAGAAGGGCACGTCAGCTCCTACGAGCAGTACTTC	CASEGHVSSYEQYF
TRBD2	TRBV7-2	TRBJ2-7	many	TGTGCCAGCAGCTTAGGGACTAGCGGGACCGAGCAGTACTTC	CASSLGTSGTEQYF
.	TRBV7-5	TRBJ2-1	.	TGTGCCAGATCCCTGAGAGCGGGAGGGGACACCCGCTACAATGAGCAGTTCTTC	CARSLRAGGDTRYNEQFF
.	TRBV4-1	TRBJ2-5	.	TGCGCCAGCAGCCAAGACGAAGGAGGAGAGACCCAGTACTTC	CASSQDEGGETQYF
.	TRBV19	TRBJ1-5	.	TGTGCCAGTAAACAGAAGTATAGCAATCAGCCCCAGCATTTT	CASKQKYSNQPQHF
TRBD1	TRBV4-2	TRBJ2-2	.	TGTGCCAGCAGCCAAGAAACGACAGGGGGACCTGTCGACACCGGGGAGCTGTTTTTT	CASSQETTGGPVDTGELFF
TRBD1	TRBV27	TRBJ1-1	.	TGTGCCAGCAGGACGACAGGGATGAACACTGAAGCTTTCTTT	CASRTTGMNTEAFF
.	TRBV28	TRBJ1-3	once	TGTGCCAGCAGTGTACAGGGCTCTGGAAACACCATATATTTT	CASSVQGSGNTIYF
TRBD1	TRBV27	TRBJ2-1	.	TGTGCCAGCAGTTTATATACCCCGGGACAGTACTCCTACAATGAGCAGTTCTTC	CASSLYTPGQYSYNEQFF
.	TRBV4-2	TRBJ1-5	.	TGTGCCAGCAGCCAAGAGAAAGGGGGCAATCAGCCCCAGCATTTT	CASSQEKGGNQPQHF
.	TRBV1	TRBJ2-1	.	TGCTCGGCCGGGGGGGCAGTATACAATGAGCAGTTCTTC	CSAGGAVYNEQFF
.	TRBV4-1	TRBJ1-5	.	TGCGCCAGCAGCCAGGACAGCAGCAATCAGCCCCAGCATTTT	CASSQDSSNQPQHF
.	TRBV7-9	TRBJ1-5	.	TGTGCCAGCAGCTTGGGACCCGAGAATCAGCCCCAGCATTTT	CASSLGPENQPQHF
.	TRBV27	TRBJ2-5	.	TGTGCCAGCAGTACCGAGGCCAGCCTGGGGGAGACCCAGTACTTC	CASSTEASLGETQYF
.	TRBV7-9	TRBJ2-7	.	TGTGCCAGCAGCTCTACCAGATGGGGGGACGAGCAGTACTTC	CASSSTRWGDEQYF
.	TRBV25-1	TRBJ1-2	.	TGTGCCAGCAGTGAGGCGGGGCAAATCTATGGCTACACCTTC	CASSEAGQIYGYTF
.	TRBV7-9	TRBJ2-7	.	TGTGCCAGCAGCTTCTCGGAAAGCCGGACAGAAGAGCAGTACTTC	CASSFSESRTEEQYF
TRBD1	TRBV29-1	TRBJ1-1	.	TGCAGCGTCGAGACAGGGGACACTGAAGCTTTCTTT	CSVETGDTEAFF
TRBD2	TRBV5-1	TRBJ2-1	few	TGCGCCAGCACCGGGGGACTAGCGGGGGTTCCCTTCTACAATGAGCAGTTCTTC	CASTGGLAGVPFYNEQFF
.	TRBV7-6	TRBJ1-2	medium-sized	TGTGCCAGCAGCTTAAATTATGGGGATGGCTACACCTTC	CASSLNYGDGYTF
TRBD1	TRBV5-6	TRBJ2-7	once	TGTGCCAGCAGCCTGGGACAGGGGGTGGCCTACGAGCAGTACTTC	CASSLGQGVAYEQYF
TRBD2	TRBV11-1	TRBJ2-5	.	TGTGCCAGCAGCTTAGGAGGCGGGGGGGCCGAGGAGACCCAGTACTTC	CASSLGGGGAEETQYF
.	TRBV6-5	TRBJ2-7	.	TGTGCCAGCAGAGACCGCGAATATTCCTACGAGCAGTACTTC	CASRDREYSYEQYF
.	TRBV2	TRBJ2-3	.	TGTGCCAGCAGTGAAGTTCTAGCGGATACGCAGTATTTT	CASSEVLADTQYF